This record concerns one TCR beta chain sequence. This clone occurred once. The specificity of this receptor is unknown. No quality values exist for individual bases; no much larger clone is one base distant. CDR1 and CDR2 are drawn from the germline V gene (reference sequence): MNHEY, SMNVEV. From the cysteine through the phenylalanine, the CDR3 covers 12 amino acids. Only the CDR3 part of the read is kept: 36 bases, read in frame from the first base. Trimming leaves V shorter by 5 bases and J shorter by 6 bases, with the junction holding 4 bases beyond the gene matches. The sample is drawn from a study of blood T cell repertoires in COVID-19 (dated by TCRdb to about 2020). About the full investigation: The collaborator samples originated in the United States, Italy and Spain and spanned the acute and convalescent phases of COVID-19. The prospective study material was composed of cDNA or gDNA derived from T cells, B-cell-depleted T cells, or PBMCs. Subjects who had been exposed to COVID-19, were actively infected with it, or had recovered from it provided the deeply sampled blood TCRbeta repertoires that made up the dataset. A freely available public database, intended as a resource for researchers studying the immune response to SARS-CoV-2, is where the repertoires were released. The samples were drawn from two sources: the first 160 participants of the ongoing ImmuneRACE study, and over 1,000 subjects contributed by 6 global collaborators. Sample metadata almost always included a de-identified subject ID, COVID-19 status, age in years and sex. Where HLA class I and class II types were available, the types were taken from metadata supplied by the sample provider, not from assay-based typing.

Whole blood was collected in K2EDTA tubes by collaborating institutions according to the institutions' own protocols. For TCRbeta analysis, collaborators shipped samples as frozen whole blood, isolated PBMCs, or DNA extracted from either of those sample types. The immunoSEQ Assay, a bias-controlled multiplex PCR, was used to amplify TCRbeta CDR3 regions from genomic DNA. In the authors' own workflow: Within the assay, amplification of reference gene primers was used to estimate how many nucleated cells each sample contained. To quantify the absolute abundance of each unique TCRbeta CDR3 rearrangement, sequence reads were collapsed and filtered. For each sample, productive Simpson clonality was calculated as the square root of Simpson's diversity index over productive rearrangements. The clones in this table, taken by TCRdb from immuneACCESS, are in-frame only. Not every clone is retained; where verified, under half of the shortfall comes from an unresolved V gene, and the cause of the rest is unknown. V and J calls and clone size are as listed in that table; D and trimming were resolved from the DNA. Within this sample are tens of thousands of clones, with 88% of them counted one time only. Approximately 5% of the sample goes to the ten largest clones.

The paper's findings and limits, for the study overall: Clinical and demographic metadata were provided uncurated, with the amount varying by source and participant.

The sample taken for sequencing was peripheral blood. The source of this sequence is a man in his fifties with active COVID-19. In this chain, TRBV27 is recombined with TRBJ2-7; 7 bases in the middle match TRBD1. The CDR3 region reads CASSRQGSEQYF. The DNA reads TGTGCCAGCAGTCGACAGGGATCCGAGCAGTACTTC.